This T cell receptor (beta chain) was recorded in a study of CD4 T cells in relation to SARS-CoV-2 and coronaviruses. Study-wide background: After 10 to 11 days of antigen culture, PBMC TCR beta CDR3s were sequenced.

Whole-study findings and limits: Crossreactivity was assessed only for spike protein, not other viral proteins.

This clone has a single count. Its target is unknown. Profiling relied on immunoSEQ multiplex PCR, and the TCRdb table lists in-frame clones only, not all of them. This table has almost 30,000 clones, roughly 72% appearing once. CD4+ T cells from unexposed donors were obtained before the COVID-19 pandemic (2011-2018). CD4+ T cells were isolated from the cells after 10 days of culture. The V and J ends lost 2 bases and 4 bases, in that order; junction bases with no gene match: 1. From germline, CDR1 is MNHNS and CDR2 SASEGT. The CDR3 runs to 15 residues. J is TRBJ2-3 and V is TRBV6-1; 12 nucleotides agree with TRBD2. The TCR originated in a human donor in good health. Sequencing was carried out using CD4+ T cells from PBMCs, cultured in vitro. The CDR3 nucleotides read TGTGCCAGCAGTGAACTAGCGGGGGGGCCAGATACGCAGTATTTT. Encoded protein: CASSELAGGPDTQYF.